Following are 8 T cell receptor beta chains from one sample sequenced in a study of metastatic and nonmetastatic thyroid tumors. There were no patients who had received any treatment before thyroid surgery. TCRdb ran MiXCR on the PCR reads. The sample includes 15,000 to 20,000 clones, approximately 28% of them seen just once. Sequencing was done on a sample of tumor tissue. The source is a female donor with papillary thyroid cancer or a benign thyroid nodule (not recorded which). Some clones in this sample may be carry-over from other donors' samples.

The chain combines TRBV6-1 with TRBJ2-2; D gene ambiguous. V lost 4 bases and J 7 bases, leaving 13 bases between the germline ends. The CDR3 spans 14 residues. Germline loops: CDR1 MNHNS, CDR2 SASEGT. CDR3 coding DNA: TGTGCCAGCAGTGCGTCGGTAGAGGTCGGGGAGCTGTTTTTT. It translates to CASSASVEVGELFF.

The chain couples TRBV20-1 to TRBJ2-5; TRBD2 aligns across 9 bases. The CDR3 spans 16 residues. Per germline, CDR1 DFQATT and CDR2 SNEGSKA (reference sequence). The trim removed 3 bases at V and 10 bases at J, leaving 18 bases unmatched. The DNA of the CDR3 is TGCAGTGCTAGGAGCGGACTAGCGAGGGGTCAAGATATCCAGTACTTC. It is translated as CSARSGLARGQDIQYF.

In its sample, this clone is medium-sized. The rearrangement joins TRBV10-3 to TRBJ2-7, with TRBD2 matching 10 bases. The CDR3 spans 17 residues. The junction had 14 bases not matched to a gene; V was cut back by 2 bases and J by 7 bases. Germline lookup yields CDR1 ENHRY and CDR2 SYGVKD. The CDR3 sequence: CAISEPTRGSGRGEQYF. The DNA of the CDR3 is TGTGCCATCAGTGAGCCTACTCGGGGGAGCGGGAGGGGTGAGCAGTACTTC.

Remarks on this clone: Likely a read error: the CDR3 ends without its conserved phenylalanine or tryptophan. The chain links TRBV5-1 to TRBJ2-7; TRBD2 is a possible D gene (5 bases). CDR1 and CDR2 from the germline V gene are SGHRS and YFSETQ. This CDR3 is 14 amino acids long. V was trimmed by 1 base and J by 0 bases, leaving 8 bases between them. The CDR3 spells CASSLPGISYEQYI. CDR3 DNA: TGCGCCAGCAGCTTGCCGGGAATCTCCTACGAGCAGTACATC.

This clone was counted many times. The chain is built from TRBV7-9 and TRBJ2-7; D uncertain. Germline CDR1 and CDR2: SEHNR and FQNEAQ (reference sequence). The V gene lost 5 bases and the J gene lost 5 bases, with 16 bases spanning the gap. The CDR3 is 14 amino acids. In nucleotides, the CDR3 is TGTGCCAGCAGCCCTCGCTCGTCTGACGACGAGCAGTACTTC. It specifies CASSPRSSDDEQYF.

In its sample, this clone was seen many times. This chain joins TRBV20-1 and TRBJ2-1; 7 bases agree with TRBD2. The V and J ends lost 0 bases and 7 bases, in that order; junction bases with no gene match: 12. Germline V gene data show CDR1 as DFQATT and CDR2 as SNEGSKA (reference sequence). CDR3 size: 16 residues. In nucleotides, the CDR3 is TGCAGTGCTAGAGACCCTGGCGGGAGAGGAAAAAATGAGCAGTTCTTC. Translating gives CSARDPGGRGKNEQFF.

On this clone itself: At one end the junction does not follow the germline gene, possibly because of a read error. The CDR3 DNA reads as TGTGCCAGCGGTCCGCGGTGGGGGGGGAACGCCGGGGAGCTGTTTTTT. This gives the protein CASGPRWGGNAGELFF. The chain is built from TRBV27 and TRBJ2-2; TRBD2 matches 7 bases. This CDR3 region has 16 residues. CDR1 and CDR2 (germline): MNHEY, SMNVEV (reference sequence).

This clone was counted many times. This chain joins TRBV19 and TRBJ2-7, with a tentative D call TRBD1 (7 bases). V was clipped by 4 bases and J by 1 base, with 14 bases between them. Germline CDR1 and CDR2: LNHDA and SQIVND (reference sequence). The CDR3 runs 15 residues. CDR3 loop: CASSKGGQLSYEQYF. CDR3 nucleotide sequence: TGTGCCAGTAGTAAGGGGGGACAGTTATCCTACGAGCAGTACTTC.